This TCR beta chain was found in a study of T cell repertoires in cytomegalovirus infection. TCRdb independently ran MiXCR on the reads; one entry per CDR3 protein. The data contain 200,000 to 250,000 distinct CDR3 sequences, 35% to 45% of them singletons. As for this clonotype: Its specificity is unknown.

The material was CD8+ T cells from cultured PBMCs, obtained from culture after CMV antigen stimulation. The sequence was obtained from a human donor in good health (CMV status not recorded). Some clones in this sample may be carry-over from other donors' samples.

This chain's CDR3 is CASSLSRTGGYGYTF. For the CDR3, the DNA is TGTGCCAGCAGCCTGTCTAGGACAGGGGGCTATGGCTACACCTTC. The V and J genes are TRBV7-9 and TRBJ1-2; 10 bases line up with TRBD1. The junction had 7 bases not matched to a gene; V was cut back by 5 bases and J by 4 bases. The CDR3 consists of 15 residues. Germline V gives CDR1 SEHNR, CDR2 FQNEAQ (reference sequence).